This T cell receptor (beta chain) comes out of a study of T cells expressing NK-cell markers. Study-wide results and limits: In a group of several donors, dominant NKG2C+ clonotypes represented about 1.0-7.5% of CD8+ T cells.

This CDR3 has 14 amino acids. CDR1 and CDR2 (germline): SQVTM, ANQGSEA. The cDNA for TCR beta came from 5'RACE template switching with UMIs. TCRdb reprocessed the 5' RACE reads, keeping one entry per CDR3 protein, no DNA. This sample carries about 180,000 distinct CDR3 sequences, with 15% to 20% going to the ten biggest clones. Regarding this clonotype: The antigen remains unidentified.

Material: blood T cells: a sorted CD56 or NKG2C T cell subset, CD4+ or CD8+ T cells, or bulk PBMC T cells (not recorded which). J is TRBJ2-5 and V is TRBV29-1; the D call of TRBD2 rests on TCRdb alone, since no DNA is present to check it. The TCR originated in a woman aged 18-69 years in good health. The CDR3 region is CSVEAETSLGTQYF. The entire variable domain, with the rest obtained from reference TRBV29-1 and TRBJ2-5, is as follows: SAVISQKPSRDICQRGTSLTIQCQVDSQVTMMFWYRQQPGQSLTLIATANQGSEATYESGFVIDKFPISRPNLTFSTLTVSNMSPEDSSIYLCSVEAETSLGTQYFGPGTRLLVL.